This T cell receptor beta chain originates from a study of CXCR3-negative and CXCR3-positive naive CD8 T cells. All TRB cDNA libraries came from 5' RACE performed with UMI labels. One entry per CDR3 protein, without DNA, is what TCRdb gives after re-calling the 5' RACE reads. The repertoire table contains tens of thousands of distinct CDR3 sequences. Concerning this clonotype itself: The antigen is undetermined.

Study-wide results and caveats: Similar TRBV-TRBJ usage was seen in naive cells (both CXCR3-negative and CXCR3-positive), but memory cells differed.

Material: naive CXCR3- CD8+ T cells from blood. Subset here: CD45RO-CCR7+CD27+CD95- naive CD8+ T cells lacking CXCR3 (TNR3-). The origin of this receptor is a human donor in good health. Some clones in this sample may be carry-over from other donors' samples.

CDR3 residues: CASTAGGAYEQYF. The chain uses TRBV7-2 and TRBJ2-7. This CDR3 has 13 amino acids. From germline, CDR1 is SGHTA and CDR2 FQGNSA.